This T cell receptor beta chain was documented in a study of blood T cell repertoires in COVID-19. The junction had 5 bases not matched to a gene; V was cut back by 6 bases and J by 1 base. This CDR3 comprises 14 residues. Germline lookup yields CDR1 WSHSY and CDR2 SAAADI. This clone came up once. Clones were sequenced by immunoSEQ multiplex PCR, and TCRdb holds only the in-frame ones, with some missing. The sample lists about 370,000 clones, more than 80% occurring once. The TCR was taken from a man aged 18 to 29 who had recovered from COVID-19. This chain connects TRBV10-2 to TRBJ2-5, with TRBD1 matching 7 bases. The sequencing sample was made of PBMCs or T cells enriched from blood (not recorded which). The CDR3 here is CASRSGQTQETQYF. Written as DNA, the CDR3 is TGCGCCAGCAGATCGGGACAGACCCAAGAGACCCAGTACTTC.